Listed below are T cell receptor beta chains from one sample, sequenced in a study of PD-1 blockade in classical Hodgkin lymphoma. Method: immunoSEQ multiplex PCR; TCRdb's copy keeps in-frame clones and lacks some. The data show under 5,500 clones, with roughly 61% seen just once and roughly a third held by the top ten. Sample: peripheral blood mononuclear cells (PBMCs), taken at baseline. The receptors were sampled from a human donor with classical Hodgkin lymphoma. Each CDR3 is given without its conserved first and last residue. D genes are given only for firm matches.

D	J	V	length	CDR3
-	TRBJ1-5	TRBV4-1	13	ASSQAQTGYQPQH
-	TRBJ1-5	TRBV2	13	ASRYRGDLSQPQH
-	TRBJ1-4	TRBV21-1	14	ASSKEEGRLGEKLF
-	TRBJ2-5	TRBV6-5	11	ATRGSNGETQY
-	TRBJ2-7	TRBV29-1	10	SVASGAYEQY
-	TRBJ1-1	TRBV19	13	ASSTSDGGDTEAF
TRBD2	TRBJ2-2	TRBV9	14	ASSPGRTSGTGELF
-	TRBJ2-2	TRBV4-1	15	ASSQPWAGADTGELF
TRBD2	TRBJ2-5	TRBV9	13	ASSLDSGRGETQY
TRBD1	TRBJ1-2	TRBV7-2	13	ASSPKGAGGNGYT
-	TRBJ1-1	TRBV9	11	ASSVGTGTEAF
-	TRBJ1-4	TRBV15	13	ATSRDIGGREKLF
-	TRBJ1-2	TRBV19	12	ASSIQASNYGYT
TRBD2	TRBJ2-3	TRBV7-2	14	ASSKTSGGAEDTQY